What follows are 11 T cell receptor beta chains derived from one specimen sequenced in a study of T cells in Graves' hyperthyroidism and ophthalmopathy. Amplification targeted TCR beta CDR3 regions from RNA transcripts. HTBI primers were the set used in a first-round RT-PCR of the TCR CDR3. Each CDR3 protein gets one entry after TCRdb re-called the multiplex PCR reads with MiXCR. The sample contains about 530,000 distinct CDR3 sequences, about a sixth of which appear only once. Sequencing was done on a sample of blood. The origin of the receptors is a young woman with Graves' ophthalmopathy.

For this clonotype: A clone one base away is much larger, so this may be a read error. The chain employs TRBV27 and TRBJ2-1; D not certain. CDR1 MNHEY and CDR2 SMNVEV come from the germline V gene (reference sequence). This CDR3 is 17 amino acids long. DNA for the CDR3: TGTGCCAGCAGGAGTCCGGAGAAGATAAGCTCCTACAATGAGCAGCTCTTC. This gives the protein CASRSPEKISSYNEQLF.

In its sample, this clonotype was seen a few times. The CDR3 DNA reads TGTGCCAGCGGATACCCGACAGGAACTAATGAAAAACTGTTTTTT. This encodes CASGYPTGTNEKLFF. The chain uses TRBV6-1 and TRBJ1-4; a possible D gene is TRBD1 (6 bases). Trimming stripped 8 bases from V and 1 base from J, with 14 bases between. The length of the CDR3 is 15 residues. The germline V gene encodes CDR1 MNHNS and CDR2 SASEGT.

This clonotype was recorded many times. CDR3 nucleotide sequence: TGTGCCATCAGGGGACAGCAAGAGACCCAGTACTTC. The encoded protein is CAIRGQQETQYF. The rearrangement uses TRBV10-3 and TRBJ2-5; TRBD1 matches at 7 bases. Germline CDR1 is ENHRY and CDR2 is SYGVKD. The CDR3 spans 12 residues. Germline trimming cut 6 bases from V and 2 bases from J; bases unmatched to any gene: 0.

The rearrangement joins TRBV18 to TRBJ2-1; no reliable D call. V was clipped by 0 bases and J by 5 bases, with 11 bases between them. The CDR3 sequence is 15 residues long. CDR1 and CDR2 (germline): KGHSH, LQKENI. CDR3 amino acids: CASSPPPVTHNEQFF. The DNA of the CDR3 is TGTGCCAGCTCACCACCCCCGGTGACCCACAATGAGCAGTTCTTC.

This clonotype was recorded at least ten times. As DNA, the CDR3 is TGTGCCAGCAGTGAATGGCAAGGGGGCGCGGAGACCCAGTACTTC. Its translation is CASSEWQGGAETQYF. The rearrangement uses TRBV6-1 and TRBJ2-5, with 7 nucleotides matching TRBD1. There are 15 residues in the CDR3. V lost 2 bases to trimming and J lost 5 bases; unmatched junction nucleotides: 8. Germline lookup yields CDR1 MNHNS and CDR2 SASEGT.

This clonotype has just a few counts. CDR3 residues: CSARGRTSYEQYF. The CDR3 nucleotides read TGCAGTGCTAGAGGGCGGACCTCCTACGAGCAGTACTTC. The chain is built from TRBV20-1 and TRBJ2-7, with D uncertain. From germline, CDR1 is DFQATT and CDR2 SNEGSKA (reference sequence). The CDR3 is 13 residues long. The V end lost 1 base, the J end lost 0 bases, and 7 bases lay between the germline ends.

V and J are TRBV10-3 and TRBJ2-3; D is perhaps TRBD2 (5 bases). Per the germline V gene, CDR1 is ENHRY and CDR2 is SYGVKD. Trimming took 2 bases from V and 3 from J, leaving 12 bases between them. The CDR3 length is 15 residues. DNA for the CDR3: TGTGCCATCAGTGAGAGGGAGCGGAATACAGATACGCAGTATTTT. Residues: CAISERERNTDTQYF.

The V gene is TRBV19, the J gene TRBJ1-5; TRBD1 aligns across 7 bases. This CDR3 region has 13 residues. Germline V gene data show CDR1 as LNHDA and CDR2 as SQIVND (reference sequence). Unmatched junction bases numbered 6, after V lost 8 bases and J lost 5 bases. The CDR3 is CASGTAFYQPQHF. The CDR3 coding sequence is TGTGCCAGTGGGACAGCCTTTTATCAGCCCCAGCATTTT. Together with reference TRBV19 and TRBJ1-5, the CDR3 gives the full variable domain: DGGITQSPKYLFRKEGQNVTLSCEQNLNHDAMYWYRQDPGQGLRLIYYSQIVNDFQKGDIAEGYSVSREKKESFPLTVTSAQKNPTAFYLCASGTAFYQPQHFGDGTRLSIL.

At least ten counts were recorded for this clonotype. The gene calls are TRBV7-2 and TRBJ2-6; D gene uncertain. Germline CDR1 SGHTA, CDR2 FQGNSA. Trimming stripped 7 bases from V and 1 base from J, with 11 bases between. The CDR3 length is 15 residues. The CDR3, as DNA: TGTGCCAGCACCGAAGTCAGATCTGGGGCCAACGTCCTGACTTTC. Translated: CASTEVRSGANVLTF.

The table lists this clonotype with a count of one. The rearrangement uses TRBV13 and TRBJ2-4, with 8 bases that match TRBD1. CDR3 length: 15 amino acids. The trim removed 0 bases at V and 2 bases at J, leaving 0 bases unmatched. Germline V gene sequence: CDR1 PRHDT, CDR2 FYEKMQ (reference sequence). CDR3 amino acids: CASSLGRGPKNIQYF. The CDR3 DNA sequence: TGTGCCAGCAGCTTAGGCAGGGGGCCCAAAAACATTCAGTACTTC.

The V and J genes are TRBV6-5 and TRBJ2-3, with D hard to call. The V gene lost 1 base and the J gene lost 3 bases, with 11 bases spanning the gap. From germline, CDR1 is MNHEY and CDR2 SVGAGI. This CDR3 spans 15 amino acids. The CDR3 DNA follows: TGTGCCAGCAGTTACTTACCAGACCCGACAGATACGCAGTATTTT. Protein sequence: CASSYLPDPTDTQYF.